The 10 T cell receptor beta chains below all came from one sample that was sequenced in a study of cytomegalovirus exposure and HLA in healthy donors. Researchers ran the PCR with 60 Vbeta and 13 Jbeta primers. Clones were sequenced by immunoSEQ multiplex PCR, and TCRdb holds only the in-frame ones, with some missing. The table for this sample gives about 67,000 clones. The sample consisted of PBMCs. These receptors originate from a woman in her thirties or forties in good health and CMV-seropositive.

CDR3 nucleotides: TGTGCCAGCTCAAACAGGGTCCAAGAGACCCAGTACTTC. Its protein is CASSNRVQETQYF. The J gene is TRBJ2-5, the V gene TRBV18; possibly TRBD1 for D (6 bases). Trimming removed 5 bases from V and 1 base from J, with 8 bases in between. The CDR3 runs to 13 residues. In germline, CDR1 is KGHSH, CDR2 LQKENI.

The chain recombines TRBV6-1 with TRBJ2-7; 8 bases agree with TRBD2. J gave up 0 bases and V 1 base, and 2 bases lay outside the gene matches. In germline, CDR1 is MNHNS, CDR2 SASEGT. The CDR3 extends over 15 amino acids. CDR3 sequence (DNA): TGTGCCAGCAGTGAAGGAACTAGCGGCTCCTACGAGCAGTACTTC. Translating it yields CASSEGTSGSYEQYF.

The chain uses TRBV19 and TRBJ2-7; tentative D call: TRBD2 (6 bases). The CDR3 spans 15 residues. Germline CDR1 is LNHDA and CDR2 is SQIVND (reference sequence). V lost 5 bases and J 6 bases, leaving 20 bases between the germline ends. The CDR3 protein is CASSPRRSWGLEQYF. The CDR3 coding sequence is TGTGCCAGTAGTCCACGACGAAGCTGGGGACTCGAGCAGTACTTC.

The chain uses TRBV11-1 and TRBJ1-1, with 7 bases aligning to TRBD1. Germline V gene data show CDR1 as SGHAT and CDR2 as FQDESV (reference sequence). The trim removed 2 bases at V and 10 bases at J, leaving 13 bases unmatched. This CDR3 region has 15 residues. CDR3 bases: TGTGCCAGCAGCTTAAATCCCGGGACAGCAGTTCGAGCTTTCTTT. It encodes CASSLNPGTAVRAFF. The full variable domain, completed using reference TRBV11-1 and TRBJ1-1, is EAEVAQSPRYKITEKSQAVAFWCDPISGHATLYWYRQILGQGPELLVQFQDESVVDDSQLPKDRFSAERLKGVDSTLKIQPAELGDSAMYLCASSLNPGTAVRAFFGQGTRLTVV.

The chain carries TRBV4-2 and TRBJ1-4; no clear D. Germline V gene lookup returns CDR1 LGHNA and CDR2 YNFKEQ. The ends were cut back, 8 bases at V and 7 bases at J, with 8 bases in the middle. CDR3 length: 11 residues. CDR3 sequence: CASAAGEKLFF. CDR3 coding DNA: TGTGCCAGCGCGGCTGGTGAAAAACTGTTTTTT.

This chain links TRBV6-5 with TRBJ2-5, with 9 bases fitting TRBD1. The better agreement between TRBJ2-7 and the DNA end casts doubt on the J call. Germline loops: CDR1 MNHEY, CDR2 SVGAGI. CDR3 length: 16 amino acids. The CDR3 here is CASSYRFLQGAREQYF. CDR3 sequence (DNA): TGTGCCAGCAGTTATAGGTTTCTACAGGGGGCGCGCGAGCAGTACTTC.

The chain couples TRBV5-5 to TRBJ1-3, with D uncertain. The V gene lost 1 base and the J gene lost 2 bases, with 7 bases spanning the gap. This CDR3 has 14 residues. The germline V gene has CDR1 SGHKS and CDR2 YYEKEE (reference sequence). The CDR3 here is CASSLRQAGNTIYF. The DNA of the CDR3 is TGTGCCAGCAGCTTGCGGCAGGCTGGAAACACCATATATTTT.

The V gene is TRBV5-6, the J gene TRBJ2-1; D might be TRBD2 (5 bases). This CDR3 has 16 amino acids. V dropped 7 bases and J dropped 4 bases, with 21 bases sitting between them. Germline CDR1 reads SGHDT; CDR2 reads YYEEEE. CDR3: CASHHGQTTMYNEQFF. Written as DNA, the CDR3 is TGTGCCAGCCACCACGGGCAAACGACTATGTACAATGAGCAGTTCTTC.

CDR3 sequence: CSARIGGRTEAFF. The CDR3 DNA reads as TGCAGCGCCCGAATAGGGGGCAGGACTGAAGCTTTCTTT. V and J are TRBV29-1 and TRBJ1-1; 7 bases map to TRBD1. J lost 5 bases, V lost 7 bases, and 10 bases had no gene match. The CDR3 has 13 residues. Germline V CDR1 and CDR2: SQVTM, ANQGSEA.

V is TRBV18 and J is TRBJ1-4; D ambiguous. The CDR3 spans 13 residues. With 6 bases removed from V and 5 bases from J, the gap between germline ends came to 10 bases. In germline, CDR1 is KGHSH, CDR2 LQKENI. The CDR3 DNA reads TGTGCCAGCTCCCGTGAACAGAATGAAAAACTGTTTTTT. The encoded protein is CASSREQNEKLFF.